Below are 15 T cell receptor beta chains sequenced from a single sample in a study of T cells in Graves' hyperthyroidism and ophthalmopathy. TCR beta CDR3 sequences were amplified from RNA transcripts. Carried out on the TCR CDR3, a first-round RT-PCR used the HTBI primer set. Via MiXCR, TCRdb re-called the multiplex PCR reads, giving one row per CDR3 protein. The data hold around 240,000 distinct CDR3 sequences, with more than 12% observed a single time. Sequences were obtained from blood. These receptors all come from a woman aged 40 to 50 with Graves' hyperthyroidism that later progressed to Graves' ophthalmopathy.

The chain joins TRBV20-1 to TRBJ2-1; 8 bases agree with TRBD2. CDR3 length: 13 residues. The germline gives CDR1 DFQATT, CDR2 SNEGSKA (reference sequence). The CDR3 bases are TGCACCCCTAGTGGCCTAGCGGGCGATGAGCAGTTCTTC. It specifies CTPSGLAGDEQFF.

This clonotype has ten or more counts. One end of the junction does not line up with germline, which may come from a read error. The chain is built from TRBV6-1 and TRBJ2-5; D remains unclear. The germline gives CDR1 MNHNS, CDR2 SASEGT. The CDR3 is made up of 11 amino acids. CDR3 bases: TGCGCCAGCAGCGCCGGGGAGACCCAGTACTTC. Protein sequence: CASSAGETQYF.

Ten or more counts support this clonotype. V and J are TRBV27 and TRBJ2-2, with D tentatively TRBD1 (6 bases). Trimming took 5 bases from V and 7 from J, leaving 14 bases between them. The CDR3 has 14 residues. Looked up from germline, CDR1 is MNHEY and CDR2 is SMNVEV (reference sequence). Here the CDR3 reads CASSRTELYGELFF. The CDR3 DNA is TGTGCCAGCAGTCGGACAGAGCTTTACGGGGAGCTGTTTTTT.

V and J are TRBV6-4 and TRBJ2-1, with 13 bases identical to TRBD2. V was pared by 5 bases and J by 8 bases, with 6 bases of the junction left unmatched. CDR1 MRHNA and CDR2 SNTAGT come from the germline V gene. CDR3 size: 15 residues. CDR3 DNA sequence: TGTGCCAGCAGTAGACTAGCGGGAGGAGACGATGAGCAGTTCTTC. Protein product: CASSRLAGGDDEQFF.

This clonotype was detected ten times or more. V is TRBV29-1 and J is TRBJ2-1; no clear D. The CDR3 has 16 amino acids. Per the germline V gene, CDR1 is SQVTM and CDR2 is ANQGSEA. Trimming took off 1 base at V and 10 bases at J, with 23 bases between the two ends. The CDR3 bases are TGCAGCGTTGAAGTAGGCCCGTATGGACGTATTGGGGAGCAGTTCTTC. Protein: CSVEVGPYGRIGEQFF.

This clonotype was seen a few times. The J gene is TRBJ1-1, the V gene TRBV6-2 or TRBV6-3, with a possible D match to TRBD1 (6 bases). The CDR3 loop spans 14 amino acids. Trimming shortened V by 5 bases and J by 1 base, and 11 bases separated the two germline ends. The germline V gene has CDR1 MNHEY and CDR2 SVGEGT. The CDR3 DNA follows: TGTGCCAGCAGTACGTTGGACAGGAACACTGAAGCTTTCTTT. Encoded protein: CASSTLDRNTEAFF.

This chain joins TRBV19 and TRBJ1-5; TRBD1 might be the D (5 bases). Per germline, CDR1 LNHDA and CDR2 SQIVND (reference sequence). Trimming cost V 3 bases and J 7 bases, with 10 bases left between them. The CDR3 sequence is 13 residues long. The CDR3 spells CASSMSGNQPQHF. The CDR3 nucleotides read TGTGCCAGTAGTATGTCAGGGAACCAGCCCCAGCATTTT. Supplemented by reference TRBV19 and TRBJ1-5, the full variable domain reads DGGITQSPKYLFRKEGQNVTLSCEQNLNHDAMYWYRQDPGQGLRLIYYSQIVNDFQKGDIAEGYSVSREKKESFPLTVTSAQKNPTAFYLCASSMSGNQPQHFGDGTRLSIL.

This clonotype appeared many times. The chain recombines TRBV6-6 with TRBJ2-7; D unresolved. Germline CDR1 and CDR2: MNHNY and SVGAGI (reference sequence). Trimming stripped 2 bases from V and 0 bases from J, with 8 bases between. This CDR3 region has 14 residues. The DNA of the CDR3 is TGTGCCAGCAGTTACGGGTACAGCTCCTACGAGCAGTACTTC. It translates to CASSYGYSSYEQYF.

This clonotype has ten or more counts. This chain's CDR3 is CATSVWGPAGYGYTF. Written as DNA, the CDR3 is TGTGCCACCAGTGTGTGGGGCCCCGCCGGCTATGGCTACACCTTC. The chain has TRBV24-1 and TRBJ1-2; maybe TRBD1 (5 bases). The V end lost 5 bases, the J end lost 4 bases, and 16 bases lay between the germline ends. The CDR3 sequence is 15 residues long. Germline lookup yields CDR1 KGHDR and CDR2 SFDVKD.

This clonotype has a handful of counts. Since a much larger clone is just one base distant, this may be a read error. The rearrangement uses TRBV28 and TRBJ2-1, with 8 bases matching TRBD2. The CDR3 loop spans 16 amino acids. V lost 4 bases to trimming and J lost 8 bases; unmatched junction nucleotides: 13. CDR1 is MDHEN, CDR2 SYDVKM, per germline. The CDR3 sequence: CASSSSGSSRFDEQFF. Here the CDR3 DNA reads TGTGCCAGCAGTTCCAGCGGGAGCAGCAGGTTCGATGAGCAGTTCTTC.

The rearrangement joins TRBV18 to TRBJ2-7, with 8 bases that match TRBD2. The CDR3 sequence is 14 residues long. Germline CDR1 is KGHSH and CDR2 is LQKENI. V dropped 2 bases and J dropped 3; count of bases not matched to a gene: 3. The CDR3 is CASSPAAGGYEQYF. DNA for the CDR3: TGTGCCAGCTCACCAGCCGCGGGAGGCTACGAGCAGTACTTC.

The chain joins TRBV9 to TRBJ1-1; no clear D gene. CDR3 size: 17 residues. CDR1 is SGDLS, CDR2 YYNGEE, per germline. Trimming took off 4 bases at V and 0 bases at J, with 19 bases between the two ends. The CDR3, as DNA: TGTGCCAGCAGCCCCCTATTTATTTCTGCAATGAACACTGAAGCTTTCTTT. This gives the protein CASSPLFISAMNTEAFF.

Ten or more counts support this clonotype. The chain has TRBV11-2 and TRBJ1-1; no clear D gene. This CDR3 has 16 amino acids. Germline V gene sequence: CDR1 SGHAT, CDR2 FQNNGV. The germline V and J ends were trimmed by 1 base and 6 bases, with 18 bases remaining between them. The CDR3 here is CASSLATGLVGPEAFF. CDR3 nucleotides: TGTGCCAGCAGCTTAGCTACCGGGTTGGTGGGCCCTGAAGCTTTCTTT.

This clonotype has a count of ten or more. The J gene is TRBJ2-2, the V gene TRBV29-1; perhaps TRBD2 as D (5 bases). Germline values: CDR1 SQVTM, CDR2 ANQGSEA. Trimming stripped 5 bases from V and 0 bases from J, with 10 bases between. The CDR3 extends over 14 amino acids. CDR3 sequence: CSVLVLANTGELFF. As DNA, the CDR3 is TGCAGCGTTTTGGTACTAGCGAACACCGGGGAGCTGTTTTTT.

Ten or more counts support this clonotype. The chain joins TRBV12-3 or TRBV12-4 to TRBJ2-7; D may correspond to TRBD1 or TRBD2 (5 bases each). Deletions cut 6 bases from V and 6 bases from J, with 15 bases between. The CDR3 is made up of 13 amino acids. The CDR3 loop is CASSHGTTREQYF. The CDR3 coding sequence is TGTGCCAGCAGCCATGGGACGACGCGCGAGCAGTACTTC.